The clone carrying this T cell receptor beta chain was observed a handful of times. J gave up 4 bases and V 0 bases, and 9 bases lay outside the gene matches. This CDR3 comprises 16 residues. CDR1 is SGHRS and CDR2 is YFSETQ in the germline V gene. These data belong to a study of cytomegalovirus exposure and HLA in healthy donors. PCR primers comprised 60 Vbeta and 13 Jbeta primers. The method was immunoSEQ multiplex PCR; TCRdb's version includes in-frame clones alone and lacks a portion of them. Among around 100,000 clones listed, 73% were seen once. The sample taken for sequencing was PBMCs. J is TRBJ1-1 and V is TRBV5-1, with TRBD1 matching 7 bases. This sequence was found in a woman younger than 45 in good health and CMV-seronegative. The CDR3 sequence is CASSLGQGRIVTEAFF. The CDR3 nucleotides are TGCGCCAGCAGCTTGGGACAGGGAAGGATTGTCACTGAAGCTTTCTTT. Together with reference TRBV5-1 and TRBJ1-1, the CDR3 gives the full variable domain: KAGVTQTPRYLIKTRGQQVTLSCSPISGHRSVSWYQQTPGQGLQFLFEYFSETQRNKGNFPGRFSGRQFSNSRSEMNVSTLELGDSALYLCASSLGQGRIVTEAFFGQGTRLTVV.